This entry lists 20 T cell receptor beta chains sequenced from one sample in a study of blood T cell repertoires in COVID-19 (dated by TCRdb to the early 2020s). The library was made by the immunoSEQ multiplex PCR assay. In TCRdb, the immuneACCESS table is reduced to in-frame sequences with V and J assigned. These tables do not hold every clone; where another copy was compared, an unresolved V gene accounts for under half, and the others remain unexplained. This sample gives fewer than 200,000 clones in total; roughly 91% of them show up just once. The ten largest account for roughly 5% of the sample. The sample consisted of peripheral blood. The source is a man between 18 and 29 years old with COVID-19, enrolled during active disease.

This chain uses TRBV28 with TRBJ1-2, with D possibly being TRBD1 (6 bases). CDR3 length: 15 amino acids. V lost 6 bases, J lost 4 bases, and 18 bases lay in between. CDR1 and CDR2 (germline): MDHEN, SYDVKM. The CDR3 region has the DNA TGTGCCAGCAGGCATTATAGCACAGGGAGCTATGGCTACACCTTC. Its translation is CASRHYSTGSYGYTF.

This clone was counted once. This chain connects TRBV7-8 to TRBJ2-2; a possible D gene is TRBD1 (6 bases). The germline V and J ends were trimmed by 3 bases and 3 bases, with 11 bases remaining between them. Germline V gene sequence: CDR1 SGHVS, CDR2 FQNEAQ. CDR3 length equals 15 residues. CDR3 DNA sequence: TGTGCCAGCAGCTTCCGGGACATTGACACCGGGGAGCTGTTTTTT. This gives the protein CASSFRDIDTGELFF.

V is TRBV6-5 and J is TRBJ2-2; maybe TRBD1 (6 bases). CDR1 and CDR2 from the germline V gene are MNHEY and SVGAGI. The CDR3 is 13 amino acids. V dropped 2 bases and J dropped 6 bases, with 7 bases sitting between them. CDR3 sequence reads: CASSYKGAGELFF. CDR3 coding DNA: TGTGCCAGCAGTTACAAGGGGGCCGGGGAGCTGTTTTTT.

This chain uses TRBV6-2 or TRBV6-3 with TRBJ1-5; TRBD1 matches at 7 bases. This CDR3 contains 19 residues. The J segment lost 1 base and the V segment lost 0 bases, leaving 12 bases of the junction unmatched. Germline-derived CDR1 and CDR2 are MNHEY and SVGEGT. CDR3 residues: CASSYSILLMGQSNQPQHF. The CDR3 DNA reads as TGTGCCAGCAGTTACTCAATCCTTCTAATGGGACAGAGCAATCAGCCCCAGCATTTT.

This chain joins TRBV7-2 and TRBJ2-1, with 9 bases identical to TRBD1. The CDR3 consists of 16 residues. Germline CDR1 SGHTA, CDR2 FQGNSA. The V and J ends lost 2 bases and 2 bases, in that order; junction bases with no gene match: 4. The CDR3 spells CASSLTGTGTYNEQFF. In nucleotides, the CDR3 is TGTGCCAGCAGCTTAACCGGGACAGGGACCTACAATGAGCAGTTCTTC.

Details on this clone: This CDR3 fails to terminate in the conserved phenylalanine or tryptophan, so it likely reflects a read error. The limits of the CDR3 on the DNA are not certain, so only TCRdb's listed CDR3 is given. CDR3 loop: CASSRVSGRVGL. The genes are TRBV23-1 and TRBJ2-7; TRBD2 is taken as the D call from the table, unchecked against the DNA. TRBV23-1 is identified as an open reading frame with a role that is uncertain. 12 amino acids form the CDR3, both terminal residues included.

This chain uses TRBV27 with TRBJ2-2, with 8 bases fitting TRBD1. The length of the CDR3 is 18 residues. J was trimmed by 0 bases and V by 7 bases; bases with no gene match: 13. From germline, CDR1 is MNHEY and CDR2 SMNVEV (reference sequence). The CDR3 protein is CASTNGDRIRSNTGELFF. CDR3 DNA: TGTGCCAGCACTAACGGGGACAGGATTAGGTCGAACACCGGGGAGCTGTTTTTT.

The rearrangement uses TRBV5-1 and TRBJ1-3, with D maybe TRBD1 (6 bases). Per germline, CDR1 SGHRS and CDR2 YFSETQ. V was pared by 4 bases and J by 4 bases, with 15 bases between. This CDR3 is 15 amino acids long. CDR3 region: CASSTGQWYGNTIYF. CDR3 nucleotide sequence: TGCGCCAGCAGCACAGGACAGTGGTACGGAAACACCATATATTTT.

The rearrangement links TRBV7-2 to TRBJ2-7; maybe TRBD1 (5 bases). The CDR3 has 16 amino acids. Germline lookup yields CDR1 SGHTA and CDR2 FQGNSA. Trimming cost V 5 bases and J 0 bases, with 17 bases left between them. Here the CDR3 reads CASSPPESRASYEQYF. The CDR3, as DNA: TGTGCCAGCAGCCCCCCCGAAAGCAGGGCCTCCTACGAGCAGTACTTC. The complete variable domain, with remaining parts taken from reference TRBV7-2 and TRBJ2-7, reads GAGVSQSPSNKVTEKGKDVELRCDPISGHTALYWYRQSLGQGLEFLIYFQGNSAPDKSGLPSDRFSAERTGGSVSTLTIQRTQQEDSAVYLCASSPPESRASYEQYFGPGTRLTVT.

The chain has TRBV24-1 and TRBJ2-2, with 7 positions matching TRBD2. J gave up 4 bases and V 9 bases, and 7 bases lay outside the gene matches. Germline V gives CDR1 KGHDR, CDR2 SFDVKD. The CDR3 totals 14 residues. CDR3 region: CATGRARGTGELFF. The CDR3 bases are TGTGCCACCGGGAGGGCTAGGGGCACCGGGGAGCTGTTTTTT.

The chain links TRBV7-6 to TRBJ2-3; 10 nucleotides agree with TRBD1. Germline trimming cut 5 bases from V and 5 bases from J; bases unmatched to any gene: 7. The CDR3 length is 15 residues. Germline V gene data show CDR1 as SGHVS and CDR2 as FNYEAQ. This CDR3 is CASSEGQGHLDTQYF. As DNA, the CDR3 is TGTGCCAGCAGCGAGGGACAGGGGCATTTAGATACGCAGTATTTT.

V and J are TRBV15 and TRBJ1-5; tentatively, D is TRBD1 (6 bases). The CDR3 loop spans 15 amino acids. V gave up 0 bases and J gave up 7 bases, with 13 bases separating them. Germline assignment: CDR1 LNHNV and CDR2 YYDKDF (reference sequence). The chain's CDR3 is CATSRDRGLGQPQHF. The CDR3 nucleotides read TGTGCCACCAGCAGAGATAGGGGGTTAGGGCAGCCCCAGCATTTT.

The rearrangement uses TRBV19 and TRBJ2-2; D perhaps matches TRBD1 (7 bases). The CDR3 consists of 15 residues. Trimming cost V 5 bases and J 6 bases, with 16 bases left between them. Germline values: CDR1 LNHDA, CDR2 SQIVND (reference sequence). The CDR3 protein is CASSWQGEVAGELFF. As DNA, the CDR3 is TGTGCCAGTAGTTGGCAGGGGGAGGTAGCCGGGGAGCTGTTTTTT.

This clone was counted a single time. The J gene is TRBJ1-4, the V gene TRBV3-1 (or the pseudogene TRBV3-2), with unresolved D. Deletions cut 2 bases from V and 5 bases from J, with 15 bases between. The CDR3 spans 16 residues. Per the germline V gene, CDR1 is LGHDT and CDR2 is YNNKEL (reference sequence). CDR3 nucleotide sequence: TGTGCCAGCAGCCAAATCGAGGACGGGGAAAATGAAAAACTGTTTTTT. Translation gives CASSQIEDGENEKLFF.

The rearrangement uses TRBV6-5 and TRBJ1-1, with 8 bases fitting TRBD1. The CDR3 consists of 15 residues. V was clipped by 7 bases and J by 1 base; unmatched bases: 8. Germline V lookup: CDR1 MNHEY, CDR2 SVGAGI. CDR3 sequence (DNA): TGTGCCAGCATTAGACAGGGGCGAGGGAACACTGAAGCTTTCTTT. Protein: CASIRQGRGNTEAFF.

This chain connects TRBV10-3 to TRBJ2-7; D gene ambiguous. Trimming shortened V by 0 bases and J by 2 bases, and 8 bases separated the two germline ends. Germline V CDR1 and CDR2: ENHRY, SYGVKD. The length of the CDR3 is 14 residues. The CDR3 loop is CAISESATTYEQYF. The CDR3 bases are TGTGCCATCAGTGAGTCGGCCACCACCTACGAGCAGTACTTC.

V gene TRBV9 combines with J gene TRBJ1-2; D is ambiguous. Germline V gives CDR1 SGDLS, CDR2 YYNGEE. The length of the CDR3 is 13 residues. The germline V and J ends were trimmed by 0 bases and 5 bases, with 8 bases remaining between them. Here the CDR3 DNA reads TGTGCCAGCAGCGTAGTTCCGCTATATGGCTACACCTTC. It translates to CASSVVPLYGYTF.

This chain connects TRBV5-8 to TRBJ1-2; D is uncertain. This CDR3 is built from 14 residues. Germline V lookup: CDR1 SGHTS, CDR2 YDEGEE. V lost 4 bases to trimming and J lost 8 bases, with 18 bases between them. The DNA of the CDR3 is TGTGCCAGCAGCCCACGGCTACTTACGGGAGGCTACACCTTC. It encodes CASSPRLLTGGYTF.

This clone was counted a single time. The chain combines TRBV6-2 or TRBV6-3 with TRBJ2-2, with 7 bases fitting TRBD1. The CDR3 extends over 14 amino acids. In germline, CDR1 is MNHEY, CDR2 SVGEGT. V shed 5 bases, J shed 4 bases, and the junction held 4 bases outside the gene matches. CDR3 sequence reads: CASSRGRSTGELFF. In DNA form, the CDR3 reads TGTGCCAGCAGTAGGGGGCGAAGCACCGGGGAGCTGTTTTTT.

Concerning this clone itself: The limits of the CDR3 on the DNA are not certain, so only TCRdb's listed CDR3 is given. This chain's CDR3 is CASSEAWGQGNEKLLF. The chain employs TRBV6-1 and TRBJ1-4; the DNA was not used to check the table's D call, TRBD1. The germline V gene has CDR1 MNHNS and CDR2 SASEGT. The CDR3 is 16 residues long, ends included.